These T cell receptor beta chains were read from a single sample in a study of beta chain features in type 1 diabetes. Assay used: immunoSEQ multiplex PCR; TCRdb lists only in-frame clones, some missing. This sample has 300,000 to 450,000 clones, with around 12% found just once. The material sequenced was naive CD4+ T cells from blood. The receptors were sampled from a man in his late teens or twenties in good health. The CDR3 runs from the conserved cysteine through the conserved F or W. D genes are given only for firm matches. For some rows the clone size is stated as once, few or many, or as a class when expanded; others skip it.

>TRBJ2-5|NA|TRBV29-1|NA
CSCTWRWAKETQYF
TGCAGCTGTACGTGGCGATGGGCGAAAGAGACCCAGTACTTC
>TRBJ1-2|NA|TRBV19|NA
CASSSENRTPYGYTF
TGTGCCAGTAGTTCAGAAAACAGGACCCCCTATGGCTACACCTTC
>TRBJ1-2|NA|TRBV28|TRBD1
CASTPPGTGVLGYTF
TGTGCCAGCACCCCGCCCGGGACAGGGGTCCTTGGCTACACCTTC
>TRBJ2-7|NA|TRBV6-5|TRBD2
CASRSGTNRREQYF
TGTGCCAGCAGATCCGGGACTAACCGTAGGGAGCAGTACTTC
>TRBJ2-7|few|TRBV6-1|NA
CASTPRLVYEQYF
TGTGCCAGCACCCCACGACTGGTCTACGAGCAGTACTTC
>TRBJ1-5|few|TRBV25-1|NA
CASSASGWSQPQHF
TGTGCCAGCAGCGCGTCGGGTTGGAGTCAGCCCCAGCATTTT
>TRBJ2-7|few|TRBV7-8|TRBD1
CASSSWDSREQYF
TGTGCCAGCAGCTCCTGGGACAGCCGAGAGCAGTACTTC
>TRBJ1-1|NA|TRBV5-1|TRBD1
CASSSTQGGNTEAFF
TGCGCCAGCAGCTCCACACAGGGGGGGAACACTGAAGCTTTCTTT
>TRBJ2-2|NA|TRBV9|NA
CASSADTNTGELFF
TGTGCCAGCAGCGCGGACACGAACACCGGGGAGCTGTTTTTT
>TRBJ2-5|NA|TRBV6-6|TRBD1
CASRRDRQETQYF
TGTGCCAGCAGGCGGGACAGGCAAGAGACCCAGTACTTC
>TRBJ1-1|few|TRBV5-1|TRBD1
CASSSRDSNTEAFF
TGCGCCAGCAGCTCCCGGGACAGCAACACTGAAGCTTTCTTT